The 17 T cell receptor beta chains in this list originate from one sample, sequenced in a study of shared clonotypes between healthy human individuals. Some clones are missing from TCRdb's copy, which holds only in-frame ones; the method was immunoSEQ multiplex PCR. The data contain some 2,500,000 clones, around 93% of them singletons. Input material: naive CD4+ T cells from PBMCs. The subset here: CD45RA+ positively selected. These receptors all come from a young man in good health. Some clones in this sample may be carry-over from other donors' samples.

The gene calls are TRBV29-1 and TRBJ2-1; the match to TRBD1 covers 10 bases. Unmatched junction bases numbered 10, after V lost 8 bases and J lost 9 bases. Germline-derived CDR1 and CDR2 are SQVTM and ANQGSEA. The CDR3 has 13 amino acids. The CDR3 spells CSFLTGTGVEQFF. CDR3 sequence (DNA): TGCAGCTTCCTGACCGGGACAGGGGTTGAGCAGTTCTTC.

The chain employs TRBV7-2 and TRBJ2-2, with no clear D. Germline V lookup: CDR1 SGHTA, CDR2 FQGNSA. V lost 5 bases and J 5 bases, leaving 9 bases between the germline ends. This CDR3 has 13 residues. CDR3 DNA sequence: TGTGCCAGCAGCGTGCTAGGGACCGGGGAGCTGTTTTTT. This codes for CASSVLGTGELFF.

The V call is TRBV29-1, the J call TRBJ2-5; 10 nucleotides line up with TRBD1. CDR1 is SQVTM, CDR2 ANQGSEA, per germline. The V and J ends lost 4 bases and 5 bases, in that order; junction bases with no gene match: 4. The CDR3 is made up of 13 amino acids. This CDR3 is CSVGDRGLETQYF. CDR3 nucleotide sequence: TGCAGCGTTGGCGACAGGGGGCTGGAGACCCAGTACTTC. Supplemented by reference TRBV29-1 and TRBJ2-5, the full variable domain reads SAVISQKPSRDICQRGTSLTIQCQVDSQVTMMFWYRQQPGQSLTLIATANQGSEATYESGFVIDKFPISRPNLTFSTLTVSNMSPEDSSIYLCSVGDRGLETQYFGPGTRLLVL.

The CDR3 spells CASSLSGSTFNEQFF. The CDR3 DNA follows: TGCGCCAGCAGTCTAAGCGGGAGCACCTTCAATGAGCAGTTCTTC. The chain uses TRBV5-1 and TRBJ2-1, with 8 nucleotides matching TRBD2. Germline loops: CDR1 SGHRS, CDR2 YFSETQ. The J segment lost 6 bases and the V segment lost 5 bases, leaving 10 bases of the junction unmatched. The CDR3 extends over 15 amino acids.

The J gene is TRBJ2-5, the V gene TRBV11-2; the match to TRBD1 covers 8 bases. The CDR3 extends over 14 amino acids. Germline V CDR1 and CDR2: SGHAT, FQNNGV. V was pared by 3 bases and J by 8 bases, with 8 bases of the junction left unmatched. CDR3 coding DNA: TGTGCCAGCAGCTTTCGGCAACAGGGGGACACCCAGTACTTC. Translated, it gives CASSFRQQGDTQYF.

The chain combines TRBV5-1 with TRBJ2-1, with D perhaps TRBD1 or TRBD2 (5 bases each). The V end lost 5 bases, the J end lost 6 bases, and 18 bases lay between the germline ends. Looked up from germline, CDR1 is SGHRS and CDR2 is YFSETQ. This CDR3 has 15 amino acids. The CDR3 nucleotides read TGCGCCAGCAGTAGCGCGTCAGGGAGCGGCAATGAGCAGTTCTTC. Translating it yields CASSSASGSGNEQFF.

The V and J genes are TRBV2 and TRBJ2-1; possibly TRBD2 for D (6 bases). Germline lookup yields CDR1 SNHLY and CDR2 FYNNEI. This CDR3 comprises 17 residues. V lost 4 bases to trimming and J lost 4 bases, with 20 bases between them. The CDR3 DNA reads as TGTGCCAGCAGTGGGGTGGACCGGGGGTCGGTTTACAATGAGCAGTTCTTC. Encoded protein: CASSGVDRGSVYNEQFF.

The count of this clone is one. This chain connects TRBV5-4 to TRBJ1-1, with a weak D call TRBD1 (5 bases). From germline, CDR1 is SGHNT and CDR2 YYREEE (reference sequence). The CDR3 runs 15 residues. Deletions cut 1 base from V and 3 bases from J, with 13 bases between. CDR3 DNA sequence: TGTGCCAGCAGCTTGACAGTCCAAGGGGACACTGAAGCTTTCTTT. Protein product: CASSLTVQGDTEAFF.

J is TRBJ2-1 and V is TRBV7-8; no reliable D call. In germline, CDR1 is SGHVS, CDR2 FQNEAQ. The CDR3 length is 14 residues. Trimming took off 3 bases at V and 6 bases at J, with 12 bases between the two ends. CDR3 sequence reads: CASSLTSPRNEQFF. The CDR3 DNA follows: TGTGCCAGCAGCTTGACGTCCCCACGCAATGAGCAGTTCTTC.

The chain joins TRBV9 to TRBJ1-2; D is uncertain. Trimming removed 2 bases at V and 1 base at J, with 12 bases between. The CDR3 totals 15 residues. Germline assignment: CDR1 SGDLS and CDR2 YYNGEE. CDR3 coding DNA: TGTGCCAGCAGCGTCTACAGCGAGATTAACTATGGCTACACCTTC. Translated, it gives CASSVYSEINYGYTF.

The chain uses TRBV11-3 and TRBJ2-3; D call uncertain. This CDR3 has 12 residues. V lost 5 bases and J 6 bases, leaving 9 bases between the germline ends. CDR1 and CDR2 from the germline V gene are SGHNT and YENEEA. The CDR3 DNA sequence: TGTGCCAGCAGCGCGCCTGCTGATACGCAGTATTTT. It encodes CASSAPADTQYF.

The V and J genes are TRBV6-1 and TRBJ2-2, with 8 bases aligning to TRBD1. Germline CDR1 reads MNHNS; CDR2 reads SASEGT. This CDR3 spans 15 amino acids. J was trimmed by 6 bases and V by 3 bases; bases with no gene match: 6. The CDR3 loop is CASSDRTGRSGELFF. CDR3 coding DNA: TGTGCCAGCAGTGACCGGACAGGGCGGTCCGGGGAGCTGTTTTTT.

J is TRBJ1-4 and V is TRBV5-1; D uncertain. Germline loops: CDR1 SGHRS, CDR2 YFSETQ. Trimming removed 0 bases at V and 8 bases at J, with 8 bases between. The CDR3 contains 13 residues. In DNA form, the CDR3 reads TGCGCCAGCAGCTTGGCCGGGCCAGAAAAACTGTTTTTT. This translates into CASSLAGPEKLFF.

The J gene is TRBJ2-4, the V gene TRBV7-2, with 7 nucleotides matching TRBD2. V was clipped by 0 bases and J by 3 bases; unmatched bases: 11. This CDR3 has 18 residues. Germline values: CDR1 SGHTA, CDR2 FQGNSA. CDR3 residues: CASSLAYAGATGKNIQYF. CDR3 coding DNA: TGTGCCAGCAGCTTAGCGTACGCGGGAGCGACGGGCAAAAACATTCAGTACTTC.

In regard to this clone: Distinct nucleotide sequences in the sample also encode this CDR3. CDR3 residues: CASSLTGETQYF. CDR3 DNA sequence: TGTGCCAGTAGTTTAACCGGGGAGACCCAGTACTTC. The J gene is TRBJ2-5, the V gene TRBV19, with unresolved D. The germline CDR1 and CDR2 sequences are LNHDA and SQIVND (reference sequence). The V end lost 5 bases, the J end lost 5 bases, and 9 bases lay between the germline ends. The CDR3 extends over 12 amino acids.

This clone has just a few counts. CDR3 nucleotides: TGTGCCAGCAGTGATCTTCGGACAGGGGGCACTGAAGCTTTCTTT. Its protein product is CASSDLRTGGTEAFF. This sequence joins TRBV25-1 and TRBJ1-1; TRBD1 aligns across 10 bases. The trim removed 3 bases at V and 4 bases at J, leaving 5 bases unmatched. The CDR3 has 15 amino acids. Germline V gives CDR1 MGHDK, CDR2 SYGVNS.

Regarding this clone: Other DNA sequences in this sample translate to the same CDR3. This sequence joins TRBV5-1 and TRBJ2-7; 7 bases fit TRBD2. Unmatched junction bases numbered 4, after V lost 4 bases and J lost 0 bases. The CDR3 runs 14 residues. Germline lookup yields CDR1 SGHRS and CDR2 YFSETQ. The DNA for the CDR3 is TGCGCCAGCAGCCCCCGGGGGGTCTCCTACGAGCAGTACTTC. Translating it yields CASSPRGVSYEQYF.